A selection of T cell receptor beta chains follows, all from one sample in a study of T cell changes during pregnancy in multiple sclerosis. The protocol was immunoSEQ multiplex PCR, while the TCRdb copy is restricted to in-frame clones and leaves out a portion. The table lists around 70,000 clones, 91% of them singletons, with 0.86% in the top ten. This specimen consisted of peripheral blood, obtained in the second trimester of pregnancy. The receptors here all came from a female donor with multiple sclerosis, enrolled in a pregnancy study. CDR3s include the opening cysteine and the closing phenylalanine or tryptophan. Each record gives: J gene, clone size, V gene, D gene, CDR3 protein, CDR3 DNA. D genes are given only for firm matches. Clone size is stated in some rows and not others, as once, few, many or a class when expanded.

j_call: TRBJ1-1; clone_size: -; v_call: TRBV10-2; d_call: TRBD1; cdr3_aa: CASRTTGFAFF; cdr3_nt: TGCGCCAGCCGCACGACAGGGTTCGCTTTCTTT
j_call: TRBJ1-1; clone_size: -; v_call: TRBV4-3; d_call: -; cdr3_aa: CASSQVSGADTEAFF; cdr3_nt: TGCGCCAGCAGCCAAGTCTCAGGGGCGGACACTGAAGCTTTCTTT
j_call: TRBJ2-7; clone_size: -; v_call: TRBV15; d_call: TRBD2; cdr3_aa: CATSRVVGASGGVSIKQYF; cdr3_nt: TGTGCCACCAGCAGAGTCGTGGGGGCTAGCGGGGGGGTTTCTATCAAGCAGTACTTC
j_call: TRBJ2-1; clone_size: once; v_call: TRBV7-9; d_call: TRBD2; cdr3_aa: CASSPLGAGYNNEQFF; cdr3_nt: TGTGCCAGCAGCCCATTAGGAGCGGGGTACAACAATGAGCAGTTCTTC
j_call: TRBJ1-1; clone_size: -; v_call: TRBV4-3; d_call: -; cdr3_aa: CASSLVSLNTEAFF; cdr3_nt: TGCGCCAGCAGCTTAGTTTCCCTGAACACTGAAGCTTTCTTT
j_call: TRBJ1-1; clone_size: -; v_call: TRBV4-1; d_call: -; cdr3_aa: CASTGVPNTEAFF; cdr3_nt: TGCGCCAGCACCGGGGTACCGAACACTGAAGCTTTCTTT
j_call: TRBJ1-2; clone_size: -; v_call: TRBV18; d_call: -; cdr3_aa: CASSPGEAYGYTF; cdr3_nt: TGTGCCAGCTCACCTGGGGAGGCCTATGGCTACACCTTC
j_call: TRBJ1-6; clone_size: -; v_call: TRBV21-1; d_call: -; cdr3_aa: CAIDWTAGDSPLHF; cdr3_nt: TGTGCCATCGATTGGACAGCCGGAGATTCACCCCTCCACTTT
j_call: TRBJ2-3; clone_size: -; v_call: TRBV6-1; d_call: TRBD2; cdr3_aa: CASSGLERGGRADTQYF; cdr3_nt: TGTGCCAGCAGTGGCCTTGAGCGGGGGGGCCGGGCAGATACGCAGTATTTT
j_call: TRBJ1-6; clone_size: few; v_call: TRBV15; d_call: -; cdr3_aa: CATSRDEMVLGNSPLHF; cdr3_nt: TGTGCCACCAGCAGAGATGAGATGGTACTTGGTAATTCACCCCTCCACTTT
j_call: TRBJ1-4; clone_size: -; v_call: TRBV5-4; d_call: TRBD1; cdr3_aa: CASSFPGQGREKLFF; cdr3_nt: TGTGCCAGCAGCTTTCCGGGACAGGGAAGGGAAAAACTGTTTTTT
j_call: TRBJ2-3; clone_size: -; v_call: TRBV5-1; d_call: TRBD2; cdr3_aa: CASRGTSFSDTQYF; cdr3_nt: TGCGCCAGCAGAGGGACTAGCTTTTCCGATACGCAGTATTTT
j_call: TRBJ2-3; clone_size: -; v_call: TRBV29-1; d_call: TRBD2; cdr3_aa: CSVERASGGADTQYF; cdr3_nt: TGCAGCGTTGAAAGGGCTAGCGGGGGCGCAGATACGCAGTATTTT
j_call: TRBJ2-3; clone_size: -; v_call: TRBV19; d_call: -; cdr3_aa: CASSIDNGDFTDTQYF; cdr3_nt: TGTGCCAGTAGTATAGATAACGGGGACTTTACAGATACGCAGTATTTT
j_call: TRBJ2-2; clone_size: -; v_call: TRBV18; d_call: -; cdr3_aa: CASSPFRPASGSGELFF; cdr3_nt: TGTGCCAGCTCACCATTCCGTCCGGCCAGTGGGAGCGGGGAGCTGTTTTTT
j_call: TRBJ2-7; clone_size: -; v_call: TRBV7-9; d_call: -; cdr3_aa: CASSLGATGYEQYF; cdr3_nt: TGTGCCAGCAGCTTAGGTGCTACAGGGTACGAGCAGTACTTC
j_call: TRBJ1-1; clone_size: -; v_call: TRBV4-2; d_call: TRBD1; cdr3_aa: CASSQEGGRNTEAFF; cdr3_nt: TGTGCCAGCAGCCAAGAAGGGGGCAGAAACACTGAAGCTTTCTTT
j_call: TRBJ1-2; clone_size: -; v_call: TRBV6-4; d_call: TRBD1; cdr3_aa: CASSLQGQGNYGYTF; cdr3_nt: TGTGCCAGCAGTCTACAAGGACAGGGGAACTATGGCTACACCTTC
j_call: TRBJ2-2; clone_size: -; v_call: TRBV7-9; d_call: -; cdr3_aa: CASSLPGELFF; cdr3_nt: TGTGCCAGCAGCTTACCAGGGGAGCTGTTTTTT
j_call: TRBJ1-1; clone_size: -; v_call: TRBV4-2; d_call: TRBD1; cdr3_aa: CASSQRKTGDMGRTEAFF; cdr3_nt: TGTGCCAGCAGCCAAAGAAAGACAGGGGACATGGGGCGGACTGAAGCTTTCTTT
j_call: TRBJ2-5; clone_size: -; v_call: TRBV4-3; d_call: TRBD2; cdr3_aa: CASSQLGRGAQETQYF; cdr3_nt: TGCGCCAGCAGCCAACTGGGGCGGGGGGCCCAAGAGACCCAGTACTTC
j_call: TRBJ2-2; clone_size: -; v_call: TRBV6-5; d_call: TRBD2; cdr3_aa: CASSYSGGDTGELFF; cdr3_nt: TGTGCCAGCAGTTACAGCGGGGGGGACACCGGGGAGCTGTTTTTT
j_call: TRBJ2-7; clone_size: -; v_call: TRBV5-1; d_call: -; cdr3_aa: CASSLGPGYEQYF; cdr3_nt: TGCGCCAGCAGCTTGGGTCCCGGCTACGAGCAGTACTTC
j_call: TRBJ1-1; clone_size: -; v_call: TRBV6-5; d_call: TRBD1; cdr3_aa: CASSHDRVTAFF; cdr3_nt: TGTGCCAGCAGTCACGACAGGGTTACGGCTTTCTTT
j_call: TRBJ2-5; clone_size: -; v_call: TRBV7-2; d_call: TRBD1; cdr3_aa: CASSTSGTGGARETQYF; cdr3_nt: TGTGCCAGCAGCACCTCCGGGACAGGGGGCGCCCGGGAGACCCAGTACTTC
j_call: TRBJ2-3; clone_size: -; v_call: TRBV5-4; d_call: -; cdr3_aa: CASSLDRHTDTQYF; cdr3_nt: TGTGCCAGCAGCTTGGACAGACACACAGATACGCAGTATTTT
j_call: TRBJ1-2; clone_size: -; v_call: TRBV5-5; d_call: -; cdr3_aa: CASSSRASNNYGYTF; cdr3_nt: TGTGCCAGCAGCTCGAGGGCTTCGAATAACTATGGCTACACCTTC
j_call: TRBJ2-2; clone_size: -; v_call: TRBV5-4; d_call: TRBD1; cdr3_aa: CASSLVRQGVRELFF; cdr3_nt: TGTGCCAGCAGCTTGGTGCGACAGGGTGTTCGGGAGCTGTTTTTT
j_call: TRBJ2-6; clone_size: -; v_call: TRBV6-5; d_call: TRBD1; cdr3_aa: CASSRDRAGANVLTF; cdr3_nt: TGTGCCAGCAGCCGAGACAGGGCTGGGGCCAACGTCCTGACTTTC
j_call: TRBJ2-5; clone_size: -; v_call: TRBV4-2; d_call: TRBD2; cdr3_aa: CASSQGDYGGANQETQYF; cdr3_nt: TGTGCCAGCAGCCAAGGAGACTACGGGGGGGCCAACCAAGAGACCCAGTACTTC
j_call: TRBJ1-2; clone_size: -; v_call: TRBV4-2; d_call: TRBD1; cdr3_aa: CASSRRDRGWGYTF; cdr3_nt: TGTGCCAGCAGCCGTCGGGACAGGGGATGGGGCTACACCTTC
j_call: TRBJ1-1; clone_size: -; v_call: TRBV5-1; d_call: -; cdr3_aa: CASSLIQGIMNTEAFF; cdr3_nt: TGCGCCAGCAGCTTGATCCAGGGGATAATGAACACTGAAGCTTTCTTT
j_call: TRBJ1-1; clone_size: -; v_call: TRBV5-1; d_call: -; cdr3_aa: CASSFQGQTEAFF; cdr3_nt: TGCGCCAGCAGCTTCCAGGGGCAAACTGAAGCTTTCTTT
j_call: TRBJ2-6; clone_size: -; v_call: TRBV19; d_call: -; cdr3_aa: CASSPGANVLTF; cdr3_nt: TGTGCCAGTAGTCCAGGGGCCAACGTCCTGACTTTC
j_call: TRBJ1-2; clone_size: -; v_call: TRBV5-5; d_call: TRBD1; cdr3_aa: CASSPGQGFYGYTF; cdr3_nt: TGTGCCAGCAGCCCTGGACAGGGGTTCTATGGCTACACCTTC
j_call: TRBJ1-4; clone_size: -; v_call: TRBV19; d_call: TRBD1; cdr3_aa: CATRQGAWEKLFF; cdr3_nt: TGTGCCACCCGACAGGGGGCGTGGGAAAAACTGTTTTTT
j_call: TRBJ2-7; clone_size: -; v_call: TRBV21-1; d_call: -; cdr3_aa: CASRDQGSYEQYF; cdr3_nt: TGTGCCAGCAGGGACCAGGGGTCCTACGAGCAGTACTTC
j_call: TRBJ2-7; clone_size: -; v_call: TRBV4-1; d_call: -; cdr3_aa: CASSQDLPGGTYEQYF; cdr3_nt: TGCGCCAGCAGCCAAGATCTTCCGGGGGGCACTTACGAGCAGTACTTC
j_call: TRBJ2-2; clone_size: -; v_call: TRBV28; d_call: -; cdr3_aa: CASISVGELFF; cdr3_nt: TGTGCCAGCATCTCGGTCGGGGAGCTGTTTTTT
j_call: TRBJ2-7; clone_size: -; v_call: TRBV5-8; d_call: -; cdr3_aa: CASSLERGRNEQYF; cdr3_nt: TGTGCCAGCAGCTTGGAAAGGGGCAGGAACGAGCAGTACTTC
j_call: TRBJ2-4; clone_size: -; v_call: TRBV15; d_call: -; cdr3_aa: CATSRDGGRAKNIQYF; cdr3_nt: TGTGCCACCAGCAGAGATGGGGGGAGAGCCAAAAACATTCAGTACTTC
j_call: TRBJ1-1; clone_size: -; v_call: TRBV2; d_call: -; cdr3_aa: CASNANLNTEAFF; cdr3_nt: TGTGCCAGCAACGCCAACTTGAACACTGAAGCTTTCTTT
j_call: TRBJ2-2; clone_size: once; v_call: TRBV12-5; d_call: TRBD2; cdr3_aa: CASGWISGGNTGELFF; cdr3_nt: TGTGCTAGTGGTTGGATTAGCGGGGGGAACACCGGGGAGCTGTTTTTT
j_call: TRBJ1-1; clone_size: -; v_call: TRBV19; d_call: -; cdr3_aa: CASSIPGLNTEAFF; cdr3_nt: TGTGCCAGTAGTATCCCAGGCCTGAACACTGAAGCTTTCTTT
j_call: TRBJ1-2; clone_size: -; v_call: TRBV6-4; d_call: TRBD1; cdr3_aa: CASSGQGGSYGYTF; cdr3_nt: TGTGCCAGCAGCGGACAGGGAGGGAGCTATGGCTACACCTTC
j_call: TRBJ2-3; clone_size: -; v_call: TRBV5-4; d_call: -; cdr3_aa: CASSLAPRTDTQYF; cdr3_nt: TGTGCCAGCAGCTTGGCCCCCCGGACAGATACGCAGTATTTT
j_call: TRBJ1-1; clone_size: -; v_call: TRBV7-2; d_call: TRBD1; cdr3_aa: CASSLVGTGDFTEAFF; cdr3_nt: TGTGCCAGCAGCTTAGTTGGTACAGGGGATTTCACTGAAGCTTTCTTT
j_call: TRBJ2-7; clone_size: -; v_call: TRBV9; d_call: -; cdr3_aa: CASSVGASYEQYF; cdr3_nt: TGTGCCAGCAGCGTAGGGGCCTCCTACGAGCAGTACTTC
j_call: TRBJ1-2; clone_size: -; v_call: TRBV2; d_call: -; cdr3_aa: CASSEQGGYTF; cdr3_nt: TGTGCCAGCAGCGAACAGGGTGGCTACACCTTC
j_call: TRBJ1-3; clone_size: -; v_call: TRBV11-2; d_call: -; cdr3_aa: CASKQQSGNTIYF; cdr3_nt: TGTGCCAGCAAACAGCAAAGCGGAAACACCATATATTTT
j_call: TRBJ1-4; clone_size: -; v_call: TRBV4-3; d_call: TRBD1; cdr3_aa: CASSQDGGQGIGNEKLFF; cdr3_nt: TGCGCCAGCAGCCAAGATGGGGGACAGGGAATAGGTAATGAAAAACTGTTTTTT
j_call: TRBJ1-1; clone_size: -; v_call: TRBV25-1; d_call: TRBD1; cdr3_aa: CASRGTGVYTEAFF; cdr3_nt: TGTGCCAGCAGGGGGACAGGGGTTTACACTGAAGCTTTCTTT
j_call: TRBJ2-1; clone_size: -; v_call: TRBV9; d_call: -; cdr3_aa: CASSVEGGPYNEQFF; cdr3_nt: TGTGCCAGCAGCGTAGAGGGGGGGCCCTACAATGAGCAGTTCTTC
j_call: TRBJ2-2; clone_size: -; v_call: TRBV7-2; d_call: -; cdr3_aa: CASSLSLSNTGELFF; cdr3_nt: TGTGCCAGCAGCTTATCTCTATCGAACACCGGGGAGCTGTTTTTT